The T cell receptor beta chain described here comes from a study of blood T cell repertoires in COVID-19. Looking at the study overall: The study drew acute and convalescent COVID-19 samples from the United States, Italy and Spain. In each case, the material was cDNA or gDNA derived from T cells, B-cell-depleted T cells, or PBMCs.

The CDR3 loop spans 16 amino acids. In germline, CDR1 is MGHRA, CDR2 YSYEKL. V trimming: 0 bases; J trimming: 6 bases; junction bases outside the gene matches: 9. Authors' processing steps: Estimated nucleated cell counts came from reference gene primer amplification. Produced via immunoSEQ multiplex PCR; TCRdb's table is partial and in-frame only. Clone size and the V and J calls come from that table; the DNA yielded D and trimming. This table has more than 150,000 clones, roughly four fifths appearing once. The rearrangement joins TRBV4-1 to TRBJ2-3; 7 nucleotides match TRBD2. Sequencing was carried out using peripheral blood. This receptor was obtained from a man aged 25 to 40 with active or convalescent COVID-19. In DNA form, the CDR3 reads TGCGCCAGCAGCCAAGATAGGACGGGGGGAGGGGATACGCAGTATTTT. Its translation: CASSQDRTGGGDTQYF.